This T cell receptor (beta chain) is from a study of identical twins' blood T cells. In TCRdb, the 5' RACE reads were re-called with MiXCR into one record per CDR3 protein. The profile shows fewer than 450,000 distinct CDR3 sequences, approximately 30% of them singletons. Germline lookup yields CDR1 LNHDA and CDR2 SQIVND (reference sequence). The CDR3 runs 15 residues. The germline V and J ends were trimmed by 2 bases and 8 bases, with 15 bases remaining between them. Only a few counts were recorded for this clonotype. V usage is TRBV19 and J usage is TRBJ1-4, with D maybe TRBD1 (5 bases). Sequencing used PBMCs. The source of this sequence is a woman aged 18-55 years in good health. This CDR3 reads CASSISPTAGEKLFF. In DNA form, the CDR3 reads TGTGCCAGTAGTATATCGCCGACAGCAGGCGAAAAACTGTTTTTT.